Listed here are 22 T cell receptor beta chains from one sample, sequenced in a study of cytomegalovirus exposure and HLA in healthy donors. The protocol was immunoSEQ multiplex PCR, while the TCRdb copy is restricted to in-frame clones and leaves out a portion. The repertoire holds about 340,000 clones, with roughly 90% as singletons. Sequenced material: PBMCs. The receptors originated from a woman between 18 and 29 years old in good health and CMV-seronegative.

The gene calls are TRBV9 and TRBJ1-3; D is ambiguous. Germline V lookup: CDR1 SGDLS, CDR2 YYNGEE. V lost 0 bases to trimming and J lost 2 bases, with 9 bases between them. The CDR3 consists of 15 residues. DNA of the CDR3: TGTGCCAGCAGCGTAGGGGGAGACCCTGGAAACACCATATATTTT. This encodes CASSVGGDPGNTIYF.

This chain joins TRBV19 and TRBJ2-1; no clear D gene. The CDR3 has 11 amino acids. Germline CDR1 is LNHDA and CDR2 is SQIVND (reference sequence). V was pared by 3 bases and J by 10 bases, with 7 bases between. This CDR3 is CASSITGEQFF. CDR3 bases: TGTGCCAGTAGTATTACCGGGGAGCAGTTCTTC.

The gene calls are TRBV30 and TRBJ1-2; TRBD1 aligns across 10 bases. Trimming at V came to 2 bases and at J to 0 bases, leaving 3 bases not matched to a gene. This CDR3 is 15 amino acids long. CDR1 and CDR2 from the germline V gene are GTSNPN and SVGIG (reference sequence). The CDR3 here is CAWSTGQGANYGYTF. DNA of the CDR3: TGTGCCTGGAGTACCGGACAGGGGGCTAACTATGGCTACACCTTC.

Concerning this clone itself: A read error may account for a junction end that differs from germline. Within the sample, other DNA sequences also encode this same CDR3. J is TRBJ1-2 and V is TRBV18, with 9 bases matching TRBD1. The CDR3 totals 13 residues. Germline CDR1 KGHSH, CDR2 LQKENI. CDR3 protein: CASSPQGADGYTF. The CDR3 region has the DNA TGTGCCAGCTCTCCACAGGGGGCGGATGGCTACACCTTC.

The J gene is TRBJ2-1, the V gene TRBV7-2, with TRBD2 matching 9 bases. CDR3 length: 15 residues. Trimming removed 1 base from V and 10 bases from J; junction bases left unmatched: 8. Germline CDR1 SGHTA, CDR2 FQGNSA. CDR3 in amino acids: CASSLGAIAGEEQFF. CDR3 DNA sequence: TGTGCCAGCAGCTTAGGGGCCATAGCGGGAGAAGAGCAGTTCTTC.

The V call is TRBV28, the J call TRBJ1-1; no clear D gene. V shed 7 bases and J shed 1 base, with 10 bases lying between them. CDR1 and CDR2 (germline): MDHEN, SYDVKM. This CDR3 spans 13 amino acids. CDR3 bases: TGTGCCAGCATGGCCGTAAGGAACACTGAAGCTTTCTTT. Protein: CASMAVRNTEAFF. The full variable domain, completed using reference TRBV28 and TRBJ1-1, is DVKVTQSSRYLVKRTGEKVFLECVQDMDHENMFWYRQDPGLGLRLIYFSYDVKMKEKGDIPEGYSVSREKKERFSLILESASTNQTSMYLCASMAVRNTEAFFGQGTRLTVV.

The chain links TRBV29-1 to TRBJ2-1; TRBD1 matches 9 bases. V shed 6 bases and J 1 base; nucleotides not matched to a gene: 7. The CDR3 runs to 15 residues. Germline V CDR1 and CDR2: SQVTM, ANQGSEA. The CDR3 sequence is CSVGGQGRSYNEQFF. The CDR3 DNA follows: TGCAGCGTCGGCGGACAGGGGAGGTCCTACAATGAGCAGTTCTTC.

This chain joins TRBV5-4 and TRBJ2-7, with 9 bases matching TRBD1. The CDR3 is 15 amino acids. Losses at the gene ends were 4 bases for V and 6 bases for J; bases not matched to a gene: 11. The V gene's germline CDR1 is SGHNT and CDR2 YYREEE (reference sequence). CDR3 DNA: TGTGCCAGCAGCCGGCCGGGACAGGGTGTACCCGAGCAGTACTTC. Its protein product is CASSRPGQGVPEQYF.

This clone was recorded only once. The chain is built from TRBV4-1 and TRBJ1-5; the match to TRBD1 covers 11 bases. This CDR3 has 15 residues. Germline V gene data show CDR1 as MGHRA and CDR2 as YSYEKL. V gave up 4 bases and J gave up 6 bases; unmatched junction bases: 5. CDR3 in DNA: TGCGCCAGCAGCCGAGGACAGGGGGCGGTTCAGCCCCAGCATTTT. It yields the protein CASSRGQGAVQPQHF.

The chain links TRBV9 to TRBJ1-2; D gene ambiguous. The CDR3 runs to 14 residues. Germline CDR1 reads SGDLS; CDR2 reads YYNGEE. V dropped 0 bases and J dropped 1 base, with 7 bases sitting between them. In DNA form, the CDR3 reads TGTGCCAGCAGCGTAGGGTGGAGTAACTATGGCTACACCTTC. This translates into CASSVGWSNYGYTF. The full variable domain, with the rest looked up from reference TRBV9 and TRBJ1-2, is DSGVTQTPKHLITATGQRVTLRCSPRSGDLSVYWYQQSLDQGLQFLIQYYNGEERAKGNILERFSAQQFPDLHSELNLSSLELGDSALYFCASSVGWSNYGYTFGSGTRLTVV.

The J gene is TRBJ2-2, the V gene TRBV9, with 12 bases aligning to TRBD2. Germline CDR1 reads SGDLS; CDR2 reads YYNGEE. V trimming: 0 bases; J trimming: 3 bases; junction bases outside the gene matches: 3. The CDR3 runs 17 residues. The CDR3 bases are TGTGCCAGCAGCGTAGGACTAGCGGGGGTTCACACCGGGGAGCTGTTTTTT. Protein product: CASSVGLAGVHTGELFF.

DNA for the CDR3: TGTGCCAGCAGCTTACGACAGGGAAGTACTGAAGCTTTCTTT. Its protein is CASSLRQGSTEAFF. The V call is TRBV7-3, the J call TRBJ1-1; 7 bases agree with TRBD1. The germline gives CDR1 SGHTA, CDR2 FQGTGA. V trimming: 2 bases; J trimming: 5 bases; junction bases outside the gene matches: 5. The CDR3 is made up of 14 amino acids.

This clone was seen only once. CDR3 residues: CASSLTGFPGANVLTF. The DNA for the CDR3 is TGTGCCAGCAGCTTAACAGGGTTCCCTGGGGCCAACGTCCTGACTTTC. The chain employs TRBV5-8 and TRBJ2-6, with a possible D match to TRBD1 (6 bases). Trimming removed 2 bases at V and 2 bases at J, with 11 bases between. This CDR3 is 16 amino acids long. Germline V gene lookup returns CDR1 SGHTS and CDR2 YDEGEE.

The V and J genes are TRBV9 and TRBJ1-2; tentative D call: TRBD1 (6 bases). This CDR3 is built from 15 residues. Germline CDR1 reads SGDLS; CDR2 reads YYNGEE. The V gene lost 0 bases and the J gene lost 4 bases, with 13 bases spanning the gap. CDR3 in amino acids: CASSVDPDRFYGYTF. In DNA, the CDR3 is TGTGCCAGCAGCGTAGACCCTGACAGGTTCTATGGCTACACCTTC.

V is TRBV28 and J is TRBJ2-7, with 10 bases fitting TRBD1. The V segment lost 6 bases and the J segment 7 bases; nucleotides outside the gene matches: 12. The CDR3 runs to 15 residues. Germline CDR1 MDHEN, CDR2 SYDVKM. The CDR3 region has the DNA TGTGCCAGCAGCCAATGGGGGACAGGGGTAAAAGAGCAGTACTTC. This codes for CASSQWGTGVKEQYF.

The chain recombines TRBV4-1 with TRBJ2-5; D is possibly TRBD1 (6 bases). The V and J ends lost 0 bases and 5 bases respectively, with 13 bases between them. The CDR3 totals 15 residues. The V gene's germline CDR1 is MGHRA and CDR2 YSYEKL. CDR3 region: CASSQDHWGLETQYF. In nucleotides, the CDR3 is TGCGCCAGCAGCCAAGATCACTGGGGGCTCGAGACCCAGTACTTC.

The chain combines TRBV28 with TRBJ2-7, with 7 bases identical to TRBD1. The CDR3 has 14 residues. Germline V CDR1 and CDR2: MDHEN, SYDVKM. Trimming cost V 6 bases and J 2 bases; bases outside gene matches: 7. The CDR3 protein is CASSFRDSPYEQYF. The DNA for the CDR3 is TGTGCCAGCAGCTTCCGGGACAGCCCCTACGAGCAGTACTTC.

V gene TRBV29-1 combines with J gene TRBJ2-5, with D possibly TRBD2 on 6 matching bases. The CDR3 covers 15 residues. V dropped 0 bases and J dropped 2 bases, with 13 bases sitting between them. Germline V gene sequence: CDR1 SQVTM, CDR2 ANQGSEA. The CDR3 nucleotides read TGCAGCGTTGAAGAGATGCCCCGGGGGCAAGAGACCCAGTACTTC. Translated: CSVEEMPRGQETQYF.

The CDR3 region is CASSIGWSNEQYF. CDR3 coding DNA: TGTGCCAGTAGTATCGGCTGGAGCAACGAGCAGTACTTC. The chain carries TRBV19 and TRBJ2-7; unclear D gene. CDR1 is LNHDA and CDR2 is SQIVND in the germline V gene (reference sequence). CDR3 length: 13 amino acids. Trimming removed 3 bases from V and 5 bases from J, with 11 bases in between.

This chain connects TRBV5-1 to TRBJ1-2; 7 positions match TRBD1. V shed 7 bases, J shed 4 bases, and the junction held 4 bases outside the gene matches. CDR1 is SGHRS and CDR2 is YFSETQ in the germline V gene. The CDR3 length is 12 residues. The CDR3: CASGQDIYGYTF. The CDR3 DNA follows: TGCGCCAGCGGACAGGACATCTATGGCTACACCTTC.

The chain uses TRBV4-3 and TRBJ2-7, with D perhaps matching TRBD1 (5 bases). V lost 1 base and J 2 bases, leaving 12 bases between the germline ends. Looked up from germline, CDR1 is LGHNA and CDR2 is YSLEER. The CDR3 runs to 15 residues. The CDR3 nucleotides are TGCGCCAGCAGCCAAGCGGCAGGGCAAGCCTACGAGCAGTACTTC. This gives the protein CASSQAAGQAYEQYF.

The rearrangement uses TRBV9 and TRBJ2-1; 14 nucleotides align to TRBD2. CDR1 is SGDLS, CDR2 YYNGEE, per germline. This CDR3 has 15 residues. Unmatched junction bases numbered 5, after V lost 3 bases and J lost 9 bases. DNA of the CDR3: TGTGCCAGCAGCGCGACTAGCGGGAGGGCGGCTGAGCAGTTCTTC. Its protein is CASSATSGRAAEQFF. Full variable domain (missing parts from reference TRBV9 and TRBJ2-1): DSGVTQTPKHLITATGQRVTLRCSPRSGDLSVYWYQQSLDQGLQFLIQYYNGEERAKGNILERFSAQQFPDLHSELNLSSLELGDSALYFCASSATSGRAAEQFFGPGTRLTVL.